These 29 T cell receptor beta chains were sequenced from one sample in a study of T cells in Graves' hyperthyroidism and ophthalmopathy. TCR beta CDR3 regions were amplified from RNA transcripts. HTBI primers were the set used in a first-round RT-PCR of the TCR CDR3. TCRdb passed the multiplex PCR reads through MiXCR, listing each CDR3 protein once. The top ten hold about 9% of the sample, which has about 840,000 distinct CDR3 sequences, 38% seen once. The sample was blood. The source of these receptors is a man in his late teens or twenties with Graves' hyperthyroidism.

This clonotype turned up a few times. The V gene is TRBV4-1, the J gene TRBJ1-1; D remains unclear. The CDR3 is 15 amino acids. CDR1 is MGHRA, CDR2 YSYEKL, per germline. Deletions cut 1 base from V and 3 bases from J, with 12 bases between. CDR3 in amino acids: CASSQASGRYTEAFF. The CDR3 nucleotides read TGCGCCAGCAGCCAAGCCTCGGGGAGGTACACTGAAGCTTTCTTT.

This chain connects TRBV11-1 to TRBJ1-1; no definite D call. There are 13 residues in the CDR3. The V and J ends lost 3 bases and 8 bases respectively, with 13 bases between them. CDR1 and CDR2 from the germline V gene are SGHAT and FQDESV (reference sequence). CDR3 loop: CASSFGRLREAFF. The DNA for the CDR3 is TGTGCCAGCAGCTTTGGACGGCTTCGGGAAGCTTTCTTT.

This clonotype was picked up many times. The rearrangement uses TRBV12-3 or TRBV12-4 and TRBJ1-2; D gene ambiguous. CDR3 length: 11 amino acids. V lost 7 bases, J lost 3 bases, and 6 bases lay in between. CDR3 sequence (DNA): TGTGCCAGCAAAGGAGACTATGGCTACACCTTC. Translating it yields CASKGDYGYTF.

The table lists this clonotype with a few counts. The V and J genes are TRBV12-3 or TRBV12-4 and TRBJ2-5; the D gene is possibly TRBD2 (5 bases). V lost 1 base and J 7 bases, leaving 10 bases between the germline ends. CDR3 length: 13 residues. CDR3 sequence (DNA): TGTGCCAGCAGTTTAGTAGCGTTCGCGACCCAGTACTTC. Amino acid sequence: CASSLVAFATQYF.

The chain has TRBV3-1 and TRBJ1-5; 7 bases map to TRBD1. Germline lookup yields CDR1 LGHDT and CDR2 YNNKEL (reference sequence). V dropped 2 bases and J dropped 7; count of bases not matched to a gene: 8. There are 15 residues in the CDR3. CDR3 sequence (DNA): TGTGCCAGCAGCCAAAACAGGGGCTCAGGGCAGCCCCAGCATTTT. Encoded protein: CASSQNRGSGQPQHF.

This clonotype occurred once. Just one base apart from a much larger clone, this may be a read error. V gene TRBV20-1 combines with J gene TRBJ1-1, with D possibly matching TRBD1 (6 bases). The CDR3 covers 11 residues. V shed 2 bases and J shed 9 bases, with 10 bases lying between them. Germline-derived CDR1 and CDR2 are DFQATT and SNEGSKA (reference sequence). The CDR3 protein is CSARPGAKAFF. CDR3 DNA sequence: TGCAGTGCTAGACCAGGGGCTAAAGCTTTCTTT.

This sequence joins TRBV4-1 and TRBJ1-3; 8 positions match TRBD1. The germline V gene encodes CDR1 MGHRA and CDR2 YSYEKL. V lost 5 bases and J lost 2; bases outside the gene matches: 8. This CDR3 region has 16 residues. Here the CDR3 reads CASSSDRVLAGNTIYF. CDR3 DNA: TGCGCCAGCAGCTCGGACAGGGTGCTCGCTGGAAACACCATATATTTT.

Notes on this clonotype: Germline is not matched at one junction end, which may reflect a read error. The gene calls are TRBV7-9 and TRBJ1-2, with TRBD1 as a possible D gene (5 bases). Germline values: CDR1 SEHNR, CDR2 FQNEAQ (reference sequence). The CDR3 spans 13 residues. As DNA, the CDR3 is TGTGCCAGCAGCCAGGGACTAGCGGGAGGCTCCACCTTC. It codes for CASSQGLAGGSTF.

This chain joins TRBV7-2 and TRBJ2-7; TRBD1 matches at 8 bases. V lost 1 base, J lost 1 base, and 6 bases stayed unmatched. Per germline, CDR1 SGHTA and CDR2 FQGNSA. There are 16 residues in the CDR3. The CDR3 DNA follows: TGTGCCAGCAGCTTAGTGGACAGGGCCTTTTCCTACGAGCAGTACTTC. It is translated as CASSLVDRAFSYEQYF.

The chain links TRBV7-9 to TRBJ1-1; D is ambiguous. CDR1 is SEHNR, CDR2 FQNEAQ, per germline (reference sequence). The CDR3 sequence is 11 residues long. Trimming left V 7 bases short and J 4 bases short, with 7 bases between. The CDR3 region is CASNFSTEAFF. The CDR3 region has the DNA TGTGCCAGCAACTTCAGCACTGAAGCTTTCTTT.

A few counts support this clonotype. The rearrangement links TRBV6-5 to TRBJ1-1; TRBD1 matches 12 bases. Germline V gene lookup returns CDR1 MNHEY and CDR2 SVGAGI. The CDR3 is made up of 16 amino acids. The V and J ends lost 6 bases and 1 base, in that order; junction bases with no gene match: 6. CDR3 coding DNA: TGTGCCAGCAGCCCGGGACAGGGGGCGCGGAACACTGAAGCTTTCTTT. It encodes CASSPGQGARNTEAFF.

This clonotype was seen only once. The chain couples TRBV29-1 to TRBJ2-1; the D gene could be TRBD1 or TRBD2 (5 bases each). Germline V gene sequence: CDR1 SQVTM, CDR2 ANQGSEA. The length of the CDR3 is 13 residues. Trimming removed 6 bases at V and 7 bases at J, with 16 bases between. CDR3 DNA sequence: TGCAGCGTCCCGGGTGATGAGGGGAATGAGCAGTTCTTC. Protein sequence: CSVPGDEGNEQFF.

This clonotype was counted between two and nine times. V is TRBV6-5 and J is TRBJ2-7; D remains ambiguous. Germline assignment: CDR1 MNHEY and CDR2 SVGAGI. CDR3 size: 12 residues. The V and J ends lost 5 bases and 3 bases respectively, with 8 bases between them. The CDR3: CASSEGYYEQYF. The CDR3, as DNA: TGTGCCAGCAGTGAAGGGTACTACGAGCAGTACTTC.

Remarks on this clonotype: Given a much more abundant clone one base away, this may be a read error. This rearrangement joins TRBV7-9 to TRBJ2-5; weak D call: TRBD1 (5 bases). V lost 4 bases to trimming and J lost 4 bases, with 16 bases between them. Looked up from germline, CDR1 is SEHNR and CDR2 is FQNEAQ (reference sequence). This CDR3 contains 15 residues. CDR3 coding DNA: TGTGCCAGCAGCTCCCAGGCAAGGGGCGTAGAGACCCAGTACTTC. Protein: CASSSQARGVETQYF.

The V call is TRBV9, the J call TRBJ1-6, with 7 positions matching TRBD1. Germline V gives CDR1 SGDLS, CDR2 YYNGEE. The CDR3 covers 16 residues. J gave up 7 bases and V 0 bases, and 7 bases lay outside the gene matches. CDR3 nucleotides: TGTGCCAGCAGCGTAGAGGGACAGAGCGGCAATTCACCCCTCCACTTT. This sequence encodes CASSVEGQSGNSPLHF.

This clonotype was counted only a few times. This rearrangement joins TRBV7-8 to TRBJ1-1, with 10 bases lining up with TRBD1. Germline CDR1 SGHVS, CDR2 FQNEAQ. V shed 3 bases and J 4 bases; nucleotides not matched to a gene: 8. The CDR3 sequence is 16 residues long. CDR3 amino acids: CASSFPTGGGGTEAFF. For the CDR3, the DNA is TGTGCCAGCAGCTTCCCGACAGGGGGCGGCGGCACTGAAGCTTTCTTT.

The rearrangement joins TRBV29-1 to TRBJ2-2, with a weak D call TRBD1 (6 bases). CDR1 and CDR2 from the germline V gene are SQVTM and ANQGSEA. The CDR3 contains 12 residues. Trimming removed 4 bases at V and 8 bases at J, with 11 bases between. CDR3 bases: TGCAGCGTTGTTTACGGGACAGGGGAGCTGTTTTTT. This gives the protein CSVVYGTGELFF.

Notes on this clonotype: A much larger clone lies a single base off, so this may be a read error. This sequence joins TRBV9 and TRBJ2-5, with 8 bases lining up with TRBD1. Germline V CDR1 and CDR2: SGDLS, YYNGEE. The CDR3 sequence is 15 residues long. The V gene end was trimmed by 3 bases and the J gene end by 5 bases; junction bases not matched to a gene: 9. Here the CDR3 reads CASSGQGQPWETQYF. For the CDR3, the DNA is TGTGCCAGCAGCGGACAGGGGCAACCGTGGGAGACCCAGTACTTC. The complete variable domain, with remaining parts taken from reference TRBV9 and TRBJ2-5, reads DSGVTQTPKHLITATGQRVTLRCSPRSGDLSVYWYQQSLDQGLQFLIQYYNGEERAKGNILERFSAQQFPDLHSELNLSSLELGDSALYFCASSGQGQPWETQYFGPGTRLLVL.

V is TRBV2 and J is TRBJ2-6, with TRBD1 matching over 8 bases. This CDR3 is built from 14 residues. J lost 4 bases, V lost 7 bases, and 3 bases had no gene match. The germline gives CDR1 SNHLY, CDR2 FYNNEI. In DNA, the CDR3 is TGTGCCAGCATGGACAGGGACGGGGCCAACGTCCTGACTTTC. It specifies CASMDRDGANVLTF.

The CDR3 protein is CAGSALCNQPQHF. The CDR3 coding sequence is TGTGCCGGCAGTGCCCTGTGCAATCAGCCCCAGCATTTT. The chain uses TRBV10-3 and TRBJ1-5; D gene ambiguous. With 11 bases removed from V and 2 bases from J, the gap between germline ends came to 13 bases. CDR1 is ENHRY and CDR2 is SYGVKD in the germline V gene. The CDR3 runs to 13 residues.

In its sample, this clonotype was seen a few times. This chain connects TRBV7-9 to TRBJ2-7, with TRBD1 as a possible D gene (6 bases). Germline-derived CDR1 and CDR2 are SEHNR and FQNEAQ (reference sequence). CDR3 length: 13 amino acids. The V end was cut by 5 bases, the J end by 7 bases, with 15 bases between. DNA of the CDR3: TGTGCCAGCAGCGTGGACTGGGGGCGAGAGCAGTACTTC. Residues: CASSVDWGREQYF. Complete variable domain (other parts from reference TRBV7-9 and TRBJ2-7): DTGVSQNPRHKITKRGQNVTFRCDPISEHNRLYWYRQTLGQGPEFLTYFQNEAQLEKSRLLSDRFSAERPKGSFSTLEIQRTEQGDSAMYLCASSVDWGREQYFGPGTRLTVT.

This clonotype was counted ten times or more. The genes are TRBV7-8 and TRBJ1-4; D is undetermined. The CDR3 loop spans 14 amino acids. V lost 1 base and J lost 4, with 7 bases in between. The germline V gene has CDR1 SGHVS and CDR2 FQNEAQ. The CDR3 region is CASSLGYLNEKLFF. Here the CDR3 DNA reads TGTGCCAGCAGCTTAGGGTACCTTAATGAAAAACTGTTTTTT.

CDR3: CASSPDDGGGFQETQYF. The CDR3 DNA is TGTGCCAGCAGCCCGGACGACGGCGGGGGATTTCAAGAGACCCAGTACTTC. The J gene is TRBJ2-5, the V gene TRBV7-8; the match to TRBD2 covers 7 bases. The CDR3 has 17 residues. Germline V lookup: CDR1 SGHVS, CDR2 FQNEAQ. V shed 5 bases and J 2 bases; nucleotides not matched to a gene: 14.

This clonotype was counted between two and nine times. V usage is TRBV12-3 or TRBV12-4 and J usage is TRBJ1-5; tentatively, D is TRBD1 (6 bases). CDR3 length equals 15 residues. Trimming pared 2 bases from V and 3 bases from J, leaving 11 bases between. CDR3 protein: CASSLNDRTNQPQHF. The CDR3 DNA sequence: TGTGCCAGCAGTTTAAATGACAGGACCAATCAGCCCCAGCATTTT.

This clonotype was detected only a few times. The chain employs TRBV7-2 and TRBJ2-6; tentative D call: TRBD1 (6 bases). The germline V gene has CDR1 SGHTA and CDR2 FQGNSA. The germline V and J ends were trimmed by 5 bases and 0 bases, with 17 bases remaining between them. The CDR3 has 18 amino acids. The CDR3 is CASSLLGGHSSGANVLTF. CDR3 bases: TGTGCCAGCAGCCTCCTAGGGGGACACAGCTCTGGGGCCAACGTCCTGACTTTC. The full variable domain, completed using reference TRBV7-2 and TRBJ2-6, is GAGVSQSPSNKVTEKGKDVELRCDPISGHTALYWYRQSLGQGLEFLIYFQGNSAPDKSGLPSDRFSAERTGGSVSTLTIQRTQQEDSAVYLCASSLLGGHSSGANVLTFGAGSRLTVL.

This chain links TRBV6-6 with TRBJ1-5; 9 nucleotides agree with TRBD1. The ends lost 7 bases at V and 3 bases at J; junction bases unmatched: 10. The CDR3 covers 16 residues. Germline-derived CDR1 and CDR2 are MNHNY and SVGAGI (reference sequence). Here the CDR3 DNA reads TGTGCCAGCAATCTGGGGACAGGGATTTTCAATCAGCCCCAGCATTTT. Translation: CASNLGTGIFNQPQHF.

V and J are TRBV7-9 and TRBJ2-7, with D possibly TRBD2 on 6 matching bases. The CDR3 is 12 amino acids. V was clipped by 8 bases and J by 7 bases, with 15 bases between them. Germline V gene sequence: CDR1 SEHNR, CDR2 FQNEAQ (reference sequence). The CDR3 coding sequence is TGTGCCAGCGGCCTGGGACTTGTTGAGCAGTACTTC. This codes for CASGLGLVEQYF.

This chain links TRBV6-5 with TRBJ1-5; 7 bases are a match to TRBD1. The CDR3 runs 14 residues. The trim removed 6 bases at V and 9 bases at J, leaving 11 bases unmatched. Germline values: CDR1 MNHEY, CDR2 SVGAGI. The CDR3 sequence is CASRPGTEYLPQHF. The DNA of the CDR3 is TGTGCCAGCAGACCCGGGACAGAATATTTGCCCCAGCATTTT.

Concerning this clonotype itself: Germline and junction disagree at one end, which may indicate a read error. The CDR3 reads CASSFGTGLLLSF. As DNA, the CDR3 is TGTGCCAGCAGTTTCGGGACAGGGCTCCTTCTGTCCTTC. The chain is built from TRBV5-1 and TRBJ1-2; TRBD1 aligns across 9 bases. The CDR3 runs to 13 residues. Germline V gene data show CDR1 as SGHRS and CDR2 as YFSETQ.